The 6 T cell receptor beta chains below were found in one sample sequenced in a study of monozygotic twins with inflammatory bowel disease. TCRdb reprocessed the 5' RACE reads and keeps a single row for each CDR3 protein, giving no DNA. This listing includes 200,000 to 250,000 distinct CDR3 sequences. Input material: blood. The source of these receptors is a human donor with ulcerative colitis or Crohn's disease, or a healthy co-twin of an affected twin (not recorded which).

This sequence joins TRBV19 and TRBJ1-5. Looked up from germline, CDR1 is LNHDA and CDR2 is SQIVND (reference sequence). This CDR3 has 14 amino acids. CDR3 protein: CASSLGRLLQPQHF.

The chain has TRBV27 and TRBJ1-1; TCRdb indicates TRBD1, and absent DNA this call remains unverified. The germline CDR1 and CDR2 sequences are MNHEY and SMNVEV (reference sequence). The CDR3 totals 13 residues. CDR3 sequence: CASSLSRGRPTFF.

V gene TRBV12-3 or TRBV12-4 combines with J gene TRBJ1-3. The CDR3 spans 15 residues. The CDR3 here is CASRQNTVSGNTIYF.

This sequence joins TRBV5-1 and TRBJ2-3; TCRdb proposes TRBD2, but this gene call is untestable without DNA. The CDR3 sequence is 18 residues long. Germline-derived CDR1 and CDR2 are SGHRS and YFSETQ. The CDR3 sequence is CASSSSGLAGGSTDTQYF. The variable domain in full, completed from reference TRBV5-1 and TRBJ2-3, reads KAGVTQTPRYLIKTRGQQVTLSCSPISGHRSVSWYQQTPGQGLQFLFEYFSETQRNKGNFPGRFSGRQFSNSRSEMNVSTLELGDSALYLCASSSSGLAGGSTDTQYFGPGTRLTVL.

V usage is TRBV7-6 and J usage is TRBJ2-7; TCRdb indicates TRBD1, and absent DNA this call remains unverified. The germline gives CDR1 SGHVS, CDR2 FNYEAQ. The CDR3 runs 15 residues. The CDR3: CASSLGGTGFSEQYF. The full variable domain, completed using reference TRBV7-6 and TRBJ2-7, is GAGVSQSPRYKVTKRGQDVALRCDPISGHVSLYWYRQALGQGPEFLTYFNYEAQQDKSGLPNDRFSAERPEGSISTLTIQRTEQRDSAMYRCASSLGGTGFSEQYFGPGTRLTVT.

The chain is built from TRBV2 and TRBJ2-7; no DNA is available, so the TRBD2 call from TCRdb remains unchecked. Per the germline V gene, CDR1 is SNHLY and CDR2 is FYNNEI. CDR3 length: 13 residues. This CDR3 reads CASRRTSNYEQYF.